These 8 T cell receptor beta chains were sequenced from one sample in a study of OX40 agonist ivuxolimab in advanced cancers. This table comes from immunoSEQ multiplex PCR, and its TCRdb copy is limited to in-frame clones, with some not included. The table includes about 62,000 clones, about 85% detected once. Material: CD4+ or CD8+ T cells sorted from blood, obtained in a trial of the OX40 agonist ivuxolimab. The receptors were gathered from an adult with an advanced solid tumor such as melanoma, head and neck, liver or kidney cancer.

The V gene is TRBV6-5, the J gene TRBJ1-3; D gene unclear. V was clipped by 4 bases and J by 0 bases, with 13 bases between them. Germline V gives CDR1 MNHEY, CDR2 SVGAGI. The CDR3 is 16 residues long. CDR3 in amino acids: CASSFHGPYSGNTIYF. The CDR3 coding sequence is TGTGCCAGCAGTTTCCATGGGCCTTACTCTGGAAACACCATATATTTT.

The chain joins TRBV29-1 to TRBJ1-1, with 7 bases lining up with TRBD1. Germline V gene lookup returns CDR1 SQVTM and CDR2 ANQGSEA. The V segment lost 7 bases and the J segment 1 base; nucleotides outside the gene matches: 3. This CDR3 region has 12 residues. CDR3 DNA: TGCAGCGCGACAGGGCAGAACACTGAAGCTTTCTTT. It is translated as CSATGQNTEAFF.

V gene TRBV11-2 combines with J gene TRBJ2-1, with D tentatively TRBD1 (6 bases). CDR1 is SGHAT, CDR2 FQNNGV, per germline. Trimming left V 1 base short and J 0 bases short, with 10 bases between. The CDR3 has 16 residues. The CDR3: CASSLAARGSYNEQFF. CDR3 nucleotide sequence: TGTGCCAGCAGCTTAGCGGCCAGGGGCTCCTACAATGAGCAGTTCTTC. The whole variable domain, filled in from reference TRBV11-2 and TRBJ2-1, reads EAGVAQSPRYKIIEKRQSVAFWCNPISGHATLYWYQQILGQGPKLLIQFQNNGVVDDSQLPKDRFSAERLKGVDSTLKIQPAKLEDSAVYLCASSLAARGSYNEQFFGPGTRLTVL.

The V and J genes are TRBV15 and TRBJ2-7, with 9 bases identical to TRBD1. Germline assignment: CDR1 LNHNV and CDR2 YYDKDF (reference sequence). The CDR3 length is 15 residues. J lost 2 bases, V lost 4 bases, and 6 bases had no gene match. CDR3 protein: CATSTTDRGPYEQYF. For the CDR3, the DNA is TGTGCCACCAGCACTACGGACAGGGGTCCCTACGAGCAGTACTTC.

The rearrangement joins TRBV12-5 to TRBJ2-7; the D gene could be TRBD1 or TRBD2 (5 bases each). This CDR3 comprises 16 residues. With 2 bases removed from V and 0 bases from J, the gap between germline ends came to 14 bases. CDR1 and CDR2 from the germline V gene are LGHNT and FRNRAP. CDR3 amino acids: CASGLYVKGSSYEQYF. The CDR3 region has the DNA TGTGCTAGTGGTTTGTATGTTAAGGGGAGCTCCTACGAGCAGTACTTC.

The chain employs TRBV7-2 and TRBJ2-3; 11 nucleotides agree with TRBD2. The CDR3 spans 16 residues. J gave up 1 base and V 6 bases, and 6 bases lay outside the gene matches. The germline V gene encodes CDR1 SGHTA and CDR2 FQGNSA. CDR3 DNA: TGTGCCAGCAGGGACAAACTAGCGGGGGGCACAGATACGCAGTATTTT. It is translated as CASRDKLAGGTDTQYF.

The V gene is TRBV5-6, the J gene TRBJ2-1; the D gene could be TRBD1 or TRBD2 (6 bases each). The CDR3 runs to 15 residues. Germline lookup yields CDR1 SGHDT and CDR2 YYEEEE. The germline V and J ends were trimmed by 3 bases and 6 bases, with 16 bases remaining between them. The CDR3 reads CASSSPGARSNEQFF. The DNA of the CDR3 is TGTGCCAGCAGCTCGCCGGGGGCGAGATCCAATGAGCAGTTCTTC.

CDR3 amino acids: CASSLRGGRVPYEQYF. The CDR3 bases are TGTGCCAGCAGCTTAAGAGGCGGGAGAGTGCCCTACGAGCAGTACTTC. The chain links TRBV7-2 to TRBJ2-7; 7 positions agree with TRBD2. CDR3 length: 16 amino acids. J was trimmed by 2 bases and V by 2 bases; bases with no gene match: 9. Germline loops: CDR1 SGHTA, CDR2 FQGNSA.